The clone carrying this T cell receptor (beta chain) came up many times. No antigen is known for it. The CDR3 is 16 residues long. V was trimmed by 5 bases and J by 2 bases, leaving 17 bases between them. Each CDR3 protein gets one entry after TCRdb re-called the 5' RACE reads with MiXCR. The sample lists around 37,000 distinct CDR3 sequences, less than 35% seen once, with 3.7% in the top ten. Memory CD4+ cells were defined as CD4+CD45RO+CD25-. Points from the study as a whole: Tumor-infiltrating Treg TCR alpha and beta sequences overlapped most with tumor naive CD4+ T cells, then blood naive.

The source of this sequence is a female donor with breast cancer. Material: memory CD4+ T cells sorted from a lymph node. Subset of the sample: memory CD4+ T cells, CD4+CD45RO+CD25-. This sequence joins TRBV12-3 or TRBV12-4 and TRBJ2-3; D is perhaps TRBD2 (6 bases). This CDR3 reads CASSEPTSIFTDTQYF. Here the CDR3 DNA reads TGTGCCAGCAGTGAACCTACTAGCATTTTCACAGATACGCAGTATTTT.